These 9 T cell receptor beta chains originate from one sample sequenced in a study of shared clonotypes between healthy human individuals (dated by TCRdb to 2019 to 2021). The library was obtained by the immunoSEQ multiplex PCR assay. The table was pulled from immuneACCESS by TCRdb, which kept in-frame rearrangements only. Such tables lose some clones; where checked, under half of the loss comes from unresolved V genes, and the rest has no known cause. In all, the sample holds about 480,000 clones, and less than 85% of those were seen once. Roughly 13% of the sample lies in the top ten. Sequenced sample: PBMCs. The receptor set was obtained from a woman between 35 and 50 years old in good health. Some clones in this sample may be carry-over from other donors' samples.

The chain joins TRBV20-1 to TRBJ2-1; D unclear. The CDR3 is made up of 10 amino acids. V lost 6 bases and J 8 bases, leaving 8 bases between the germline ends. Germline V CDR1 and CDR2: DFQATT, SNEGSKA (reference sequence). The chain's CDR3 is CSAGTYEQFF. The CDR3, as DNA: TGCAGTGCCGGAACCTATGAGCAGTTCTTC.

The chain carries TRBV6-5 and TRBJ1-2; 9 nucleotides line up with TRBD1. The germline V gene has CDR1 MNHEY and CDR2 SVGAGI. The V gene end was trimmed by 6 bases and the J gene end by 4 bases; junction bases not matched to a gene: 3. This CDR3 comprises 13 residues. CDR3 sequence: CASRQGAGYGYTF. The CDR3 DNA follows: TGTGCCAGCAGACAGGGGGCGGGCTATGGCTACACCTTC.

Turning to this clone: A far larger clone is off by one base, so a read error is likely. The V gene is TRBV7-3, the J gene TRBJ1-1; tentative D call: TRBD1 (5 bases). Germline loops: CDR1 SGHTA, CDR2 FQGTGA. The CDR3 is 15 amino acids. The V end lost 0 bases, the J end lost 4 bases, and 12 bases lay between the germline ends. This chain's CDR3 is CASSLTGGPCTEAFF. In DNA form, the CDR3 reads TGTGCCAGCAGCTTAACGGGGGGTCCGTGCACTGAAGCTTTCTTT.

The chain carries TRBV10-2 and TRBJ2-7; D is possibly TRBD2 (7 bases). Germline loops: CDR1 WSHSY, CDR2 SAAADI. This CDR3 has 15 residues. With 10 bases removed from V and 2 bases from J, the gap between germline ends came to 21 bases. CDR3 region: CATEGEMGGPYEQYF. The CDR3 nucleotides read TGCGCCACCGAGGGGGAGATGGGAGGGCCCTACGAGCAGTACTTC.

The DNA for the CDR3 is TGTGCCAGCAGCCCCGGTGGGGGGTTGAGCAATCAGCCCCAGCATTTT. Its protein product is CASSPGGGLSNQPQHF. The chain combines TRBV9 with TRBJ1-5, with D tentatively TRBD1 (5 bases). Trimming took off 4 bases at V and 1 base at J, with 15 bases between the two ends. Per the germline V gene, CDR1 is SGDLS and CDR2 is YYNGEE. The CDR3 covers 16 residues.

This clone appeared a single time. The chain links TRBV5-1 to TRBJ2-6, with 7 bases aligning to TRBD1. Germline V gene sequence: CDR1 SGHRS, CDR2 YFSETQ. The V segment lost 4 bases and the J segment 0 bases; nucleotides outside the gene matches: 4. This CDR3 spans 16 amino acids. CDR3 sequence: CASSPGQSSGANVLTF. DNA for the CDR3: TGCGCCAGCAGCCCGGGACAGAGCTCTGGGGCCAACGTCCTGACTTTC.

This clone was counted a few times. V is TRBV7-9 and J is TRBJ1-5; D call uncertain. The CDR3 sequence is 12 residues long. The V and J ends lost 3 bases and 6 bases respectively, with 6 bases between them. Germline CDR1 is SEHNR and CDR2 is FQNEAQ (reference sequence). The CDR3 loop reads CASSFTSQPQHF. CDR3 coding DNA: TGTGCCAGCAGCTTCACAAGTCAGCCCCAGCATTTT.

The J gene is TRBJ2-5, the V gene TRBV28; D is possibly TRBD2 (5 bases). The CDR3 sequence is 14 residues long. V was trimmed by 2 bases and J by 1 base, leaving 8 bases between them. Germline CDR1 MDHEN, CDR2 SYDVKM. CDR3 region: CASSLRTSQETQYF. The CDR3 nucleotides are TGTGCCAGCAGTTTACGCACTAGCCAAGAGACCCAGTACTTC. The full variable domain, with the rest looked up from reference TRBV28 and TRBJ2-5, is DVKVTQSSRYLVKRTGEKVFLECVQDMDHENMFWYRQDPGLGLRLIYFSYDVKMKEKGDIPEGYSVSREKKERFSLILESASTNQTSMYLCASSLRTSQETQYFGPGTRLLVL.

This clone has only a few counts. V is TRBV13 and J is TRBJ1-2; D is perhaps TRBD1 (5 bases). The ends were cut back, 5 bases at V and 6 bases at J, with 22 bases in the middle. Germline values: CDR1 PRHDT, CDR2 FYEKMQ (reference sequence). This CDR3 region has 16 residues. Here the CDR3 reads CASSLLLGGSSHGYTF. CDR3 nucleotides: TGTGCCAGCAGCCTCCTCCTGGGGGGGTCGAGTCATGGCTACACCTTC.